These 22 T cell receptor beta chains share one sample of origin, sequenced in a study of T-cell reconstitution after alpha-beta-depleted transplantation in children. It was with unique molecular identifiers that the TCRbeta library was prepared. TCRdb itself ran the PCR reads through MiXCR, one entry per CDR3 protein. Altogether about 4,000 distinct CDR3 sequences are present, about 9.1% being singletons, with the ten largest covering around 45%. Sequencing used PBMCs, mostly from graft donor cells, obtained 180 days after TCRalphabeta/CD19-depleted stem cell transplant. Receptors were obtained from a male patient aged 2 to 10 who had a stem cell transplant for acute lymphoblastic leukemia, so the T cells may come from the graft donor.

There are many counts of this clonotype. CDR3 region: CASSLLNPAEAFF. The CDR3, as DNA: TGTGCCAGCAGCTTATTAAACCCAGCCGAAGCTTTCTTT. The chain joins TRBV7-9 to TRBJ1-1; D remains unclear. The CDR3 spans 13 residues. Germline V CDR1 and CDR2: SEHNR, FQNEAQ (reference sequence). The V end was cut by 2 bases, the J end by 8 bases, with 12 bases between.

This clonotype has ten or more counts. The rearrangement uses TRBV29-1 and TRBJ2-5; D uncertain. Trimming removed 7 bases at V and 2 bases at J, with 11 bases between. CDR1 is SQVTM and CDR2 is ANQGSEA in the germline V gene. This CDR3 is built from 12 residues. CDR3 residues: CSETTAQETQYF. The CDR3 DNA reads TGCAGCGAAACCACCGCACAAGAGACCCAGTACTTC. Combining the CDR3 with reference TRBV29-1 and TRBJ2-5 gives the whole variable domain SAVISQKPSRDICQRGTSLTIQCQVDSQVTMMFWYRQQPGQSLTLIATANQGSEATYESGFVIDKFPISRPNLTFSTLTVSNMSPEDSSIYLCSETTAQETQYFGPGTRLLVL.

This clonotype came up many times. The V and J genes are TRBV3-1 and TRBJ1-5, with D perhaps matching TRBD1 (5 bases). This CDR3 is built from 14 residues. Germline assignment: CDR1 LGHDT and CDR2 YNNKEL (reference sequence). The V gene lost 2 bases and the J gene lost 6 bases, with 11 bases spanning the gap. The CDR3 region is CASSQRRGSQPQHF. CDR3 DNA sequence: TGTGCCAGCAGCCAAAGGAGGGGTAGTCAGCCCCAGCATTTT.

This clonotype was counted at least ten times. This chain's CDR3 is CASRAGIQETQYF. The CDR3, as DNA: TGCGCCAGCAGAGCGGGGATACAAGAGACCCAGTACTTC. This chain connects TRBV5-1 to TRBJ2-5; 7 bases match TRBD2. Germline V gene data show CDR1 as SGHRS and CDR2 as YFSETQ. CDR3 length: 13 amino acids. V lost 5 bases to trimming and J lost 2 bases; unmatched junction nucleotides: 3.

In this sample, this clonotype turned up many times. The CDR3 nucleotides are TGCGCCAGCAGCGTTGGAGGGGATACGCAGGGTGAGCAGTTCTTC. This gives the protein CASSVGGDTQGEQFF. This chain uses TRBV5-1 with TRBJ2-1, with a weak D call TRBD2 (6 bases). The CDR3 contains 15 residues. V was pared by 4 bases and J by 9 bases, with 20 bases between. The germline V gene has CDR1 SGHRS and CDR2 YFSETQ. Variable domain in full (rest from reference TRBV5-1 and TRBJ2-1): KAGVTQTPRYLIKTRGQQVTLSCSPISGHRSVSWYQQTPGQGLQFLFEYFSETQRNKGNFPGRFSGRQFSNSRSEMNVSTLELGDSALYLCASSVGGDTQGEQFFGPGTRLTVL.

This clonotype has a count of ten or more. CDR3 DNA: TGCGCCAGCAGCTTGTCGGGACTAGTGGGAACAAACGAGCAGTACTTC. Residues: CASSLSGLVGTNEQYF. The J gene is TRBJ2-7, the V gene TRBV5-1; 8 bases fit TRBD2. Germline V gives CDR1 SGHRS, CDR2 YFSETQ. Germline trimming cut 1 base from V and 5 bases from J; bases unmatched to any gene: 11. The CDR3 has 16 residues.

Many counts were recorded for this clonotype. The chain joins TRBV20-1 to TRBJ1-6; the D gene is possibly TRBD1 (5 bases). This CDR3 region has 14 residues. The V end lost 3 bases, the J end lost 7 bases, and 13 bases lay between the germline ends. Germline V gene sequence: CDR1 DFQATT, CDR2 SNEGSKA (reference sequence). As DNA, the CDR3 is TGCAGTGCTAGTTCGCGACAGATGAATTCACCCCTCCACTTT. It translates to CSASSRQMNSPLHF.

The table lists this clonotype with many counts. V usage is TRBV24-1 and J usage is TRBJ2-1, with TRBD1 identical over 8 bases. Germline lookup yields CDR1 KGHDR and CDR2 SFDVKD. The CDR3 covers 15 residues. With 3 bases clipped from V and 5 bases from J, the junction kept 5 bases outside the gene matches. The CDR3 loop reads CATSDTGQGNNEQFF. CDR3 DNA sequence: TGTGCCACCAGTGATACCGGACAGGGTAACAATGAGCAGTTCTTC.

This clonotype was detected ten times or more. V gene TRBV4-1 combines with J gene TRBJ2-2; D is perhaps TRBD2 (6 bases). The ends were cut back, 2 bases at V and 6 bases at J, with 13 bases in the middle. CDR1 MGHRA and CDR2 YSYEKL come from the germline V gene. CDR3 size: 15 residues. CDR3 protein: CASSQPGLTAGELFF. The DNA of the CDR3 is TGCGCCAGCAGCCAACCGGGACTCACGGCCGGGGAGCTGTTTTTT.

This clonotype was found many times. The chain uses TRBV28 and TRBJ1-2; D perhaps matches TRBD1 (6 bases). CDR3 length: 14 amino acids. The V gene lost 8 bases and the J gene lost 7 bases, with 20 bases spanning the gap. From germline, CDR1 is MDHEN and CDR2 SYDVKM. The DNA of the CDR3 is TGTGCCAGCCACAACAACAGGGAAAAAGCTGGCTACACCTTC. Its protein is CASHNNREKAGYTF.

This clonotype is termed medium-sized. The rearrangement links TRBV28 to TRBJ1-2, with 9 bases identical to TRBD1. Germline lookup yields CDR1 MDHEN and CDR2 SYDVKM. The CDR3 totals 12 residues. V trimming: 4 bases; J trimming: 13 bases; junction bases outside the gene matches: 7. This CDR3 reads CASSWDRVRSTF. CDR3 DNA: TGTGCCAGCAGTTGGGACAGGGTGAGGAGCACCTTC.

This clonotype has at least ten counts. The chain has TRBV4-2 and TRBJ2-1; perhaps TRBD2 as D (5 bases). V dropped 0 bases and J dropped 0 bases, with 12 bases sitting between them. The germline gives CDR1 LGHNA, CDR2 YNFKEQ. The CDR3 loop spans 17 amino acids. The CDR3: CASSQDNSASSYNEQFF. CDR3 nucleotide sequence: TGTGCCAGCAGCCAAGATAATAGCGCCAGCTCCTACAATGAGCAGTTCTTC.

This clonotype is judged large (0.1 to 1%). J is TRBJ2-7 and V is TRBV7-9; D gene uncertain. Germline V CDR1 and CDR2: SEHNR, FQNEAQ (reference sequence). The V end lost 0 bases, the J end lost 3 bases, and 18 bases lay between the germline ends. The CDR3 runs 17 residues. Written as DNA, the CDR3 is TGTGCCAGCAGCTTAGCGCTCATGGGCAAAGGAAACTACGAGCAGTACTTC. Translated, it gives CASSLALMGKGNYEQYF.

This clonotype was found a few times. This chain joins TRBV7-9 and TRBJ2-3; TRBD2 matches 7 bases. Germline trimming cut 5 bases from V and 1 base from J; bases unmatched to any gene: 3. The V gene's germline CDR1 is SEHNR and CDR2 FQNEAQ (reference sequence). CDR3 length: 14 amino acids. CDR3 region: CASSPSGGTDTQYF. The CDR3 DNA is TGTGCCAGCAGCCCTAGCGGAGGCACAGATACGCAGTATTTT.

This clonotype was recorded at least ten times. The chain combines TRBV7-9 with TRBJ2-3; 7 nucleotides line up with TRBD2. The CDR3 runs to 17 residues. CDR1 and CDR2 from the germline V gene are SEHNR and FQNEAQ (reference sequence). Trimming removed 4 bases from V and 4 bases from J; junction bases left unmatched: 14. The CDR3 sequence: CASSSRLWEGLSDTQYF. Written as DNA, the CDR3 is TGTGCCAGCAGCTCCAGGTTGTGGGAGGGCCTTTCAGATACGCAGTATTTT.

The table lists this clonotype with many counts. The chain couples TRBV5-1 to TRBJ2-7; D unclear. V lost 0 bases to trimming and J lost 2 bases, with 9 bases between them. This CDR3 contains 14 residues. Germline CDR1 is SGHRS and CDR2 is YFSETQ. DNA for the CDR3: TGCGCCAGCAGCTTGGCGGGTAACGCCTACGAGCAGTACTTC. As protein: CASSLAGNAYEQYF.

In its sample, this clonotype was seen many times. This rearrangement joins TRBV6-1 to TRBJ2-3, with TRBD1 matching 7 bases. The ends lost 6 bases at V and 5 bases at J; junction bases unmatched: 11. CDR1 is MNHNS, CDR2 SASEGT, per germline. The CDR3 consists of 15 residues. The CDR3 loop is CASREQGSWVDTQYF. The CDR3 region has the DNA TGTGCCAGCAGAGAACAGGGGAGTTGGGTAGATACGCAGTATTTT.

This clonotype is medium-sized in the sample. The V gene is TRBV11-3, the J gene TRBJ1-4; 9 bases are a match to TRBD1. The V segment lost 6 bases and the J segment 0 bases; nucleotides outside the gene matches: 5. The CDR3 extends over 16 amino acids. The germline gives CDR1 SGHNT, CDR2 YENEEA. CDR3 coding DNA: TGTGCCAGCAGTGGACAGGGGTTCGCAACTAATGAAAAACTGTTTTTT. Its protein is CASSGQGFATNEKLFF.

This clonotype was detected ten times or more. The chain uses TRBV21-1 and TRBJ1-5; the table's D call, TRBD1, was not checked against the DNA. TRBV21-1 is tagged as a pseudogene. The CDR3 runs to 20 residues. The CDR3 nucleotides are TGTGCCAGCAGCACAAGCGGGTCGGACAGGGCCCAATATAGCAATCAGCCCCAGCATTTT. Its protein product is CASSTSGSDRAQYSNQPQHF.

In its sample, this clonotype was seen many times. The rearrangement uses TRBV20-1 and TRBJ2-4, with D hard to call. The V gene lost 3 bases and the J gene lost 7 bases, with 10 bases spanning the gap. CDR1 is DFQATT, CDR2 SNEGSKA, per germline (reference sequence). The CDR3 has 12 residues. This chain's CDR3 is CSARAGPNIQYF. CDR3 in DNA: TGCAGTGCTAGGGCCGGTCCCAACATTCAGTACTTC.

This clonotype was counted ten times or more. This sequence joins TRBV11-2 and TRBJ2-3; D remains unclear. The germline V gene has CDR1 SGHAT and CDR2 FQNNGV. This CDR3 is 13 amino acids long. V was clipped by 1 base and J by 5 bases, with 7 bases between them. The CDR3 is CASSLGNLDTQYF. The CDR3 DNA reads TGTGCCAGCAGCTTAGGAAACTTAGATACGCAGTATTTT.

This clonotype was counted many times. The chain couples TRBV7-9 to TRBJ2-1; 7 bases fit TRBD2. The CDR3 length is 16 residues. V trimming: 3 bases; J trimming: 1 base; junction bases outside the gene matches: 6. From germline, CDR1 is SEHNR and CDR2 FQNEAQ (reference sequence). CDR3 nucleotides: TGTGCCAGCAGCTTCCGCTCGGGGGGATCCTACAATGAGCAGTTCTTC. As protein: CASSFRSGGSYNEQFF.